A selection of T cell receptor beta chains follows, all from one sample in a study of blood T cells in healthy people across ages. One entry per CDR3 protein, called by TCRdb with MiXCR from the 5' RACE reads. Seen here are approximately 940,000 distinct CDR3 sequences, roughly 43% observed once, and the top ten hold roughly 12%. The sequencing input was blood. The receptors here all came from a man aged 30 to 45 in good health. The CDR3 runs from the conserved cysteine through the conserved F or W. The D gene is left open where the match is weak. Part of the rows lack a size; the others show once, few, many or a class for expanded clones.

cdr3_length	v_call	d_call	j_call	clone_size	cdr3_nt	cdr3_aa
13	TRBV29-1	NA	TRBJ1-4	NA	TGCAGGGACTACCGGGCCGGTAATGAAAAACTGTTTTTT	CRDYRAGNEKLFF
16	TRBV7-8	NA	TRBJ1-1	few	TGTGCCAGCAGCCCTAGGTGGGGAGAGATGAACACTGAAGCTTTCTTT	CASSPRWGEMNTEAFF
15	TRBV15	NA	TRBJ1-5	few	TGTGCCACCAGCAGAGAGAGGAATAGCAATCAGCCCCAGCATTTT	CATSRERNSNQPQHF
16	TRBV24-1	TRBD1	TRBJ2-7	NA	TGTGCCACCAGTGAAACACAGGGGGCGCATTCGTACGAGCAGTACTTC	CATSETQGAHSYEQYF
17	TRBV4-1	TRBD2	TRBJ2-7	NA	TGCGCCAGCAGTCGGTTTCCGGCTAGCGGTGGGGATTACGAGCAGTACTTC	CASSRFPASGGDYEQYF
15	TRBV4-3	NA	TRBJ2-5	NA	TGCGCCAGCAACCAAGATGCCCGGACTAAAGAGACCCAGTACTTC	CASNQDARTKETQYF
13	TRBV5-1	NA	TRBJ2-3	NA	TGCGCCAGCAGATCAGGAGACACAGATACGCAGTATTTT	CASRSGDTDTQYF
14	TRBV3-1	NA	TRBJ1-2	NA	TGTGCCAGCAGCCAAGAAGCTGACAGCTATGGCTACACCTTC	CASSQEADSYGYTF
15	TRBV6-5	NA	TRBJ2-7	few	TGTGCCAGCAGTCAGGACATCGGTGCCCCATACGAGCAGTACTTC	CASSQDIGAPYEQYF
12	TRBV12-3/TRBV12-4	NA	TRBJ1-1	NA	TGTGCCAGCGGCTCGGGGAGCACTGAAGCTTTCTTT	CASGSGSTEAFF
16	TRBV9	NA	TRBJ2-1	NA	TGTGCCAGCAGCCCCCAAGTTGGCAGGGGTCACAATGAGCAGTTCTTC	CASSPQVGRGHNEQFF
15	TRBV5-1	NA	TRBJ2-3	NA	TGCGCCAGCAGCGCGGGGACAGTCCGCACAGATACGCAGTATTTT	CASSAGTVRTDTQYF
12	TRBV29-1	NA	TRBJ1-1	NA	TGCAGCGTTGATGGGGGGGGCACTGAAGCTTTCTTT	CSVDGGGTEAFF
12	TRBV29-1	NA	TRBJ1-2	NA	TGCAGCGTTGATAACGGGGGAAGTGGCTACACCTTC	CSVDNGGSGYTF
15	TRBV3-1	NA	TRBJ2-7	NA	TGTGCCAGCAGCTCAAGGGGAGGCCACTCCTACGAGCAGTACTTC	CASSSRGGHSYEQYF
15	TRBV2	TRBD1	TRBJ2-3	NA	TGTGCCAGCAGTGCCGGGACAGGGGGCCTAGATACGCAGTATTTT	CASSAGTGGLDTQYF
13	TRBV27	NA	TRBJ2-1	once	TGTGCCAGCAGCTTATTATCCCCCCTAGATACGTTCTTC	CASSLLSPLDTFF
13	TRBV30	NA	TRBJ2-1	NA	TGTGCCTGGAGACCCGGGGGCTTGAATGAGCAGTTCTTC	CAWRPGGLNEQFF
14	TRBV6-2/TRBV6-3	TRBD1	TRBJ1-6	NA	TGTGCCAGCAGTTGGGGACAGGGTAGATCACCCCTCCACTTT	CASSWGQGRSPLHF
15	TRBV10-3	NA	TRBJ2-3	once	TGTGCCATCAGTTCACCAGGAGGCTCCACAGATACGCAGTATTTT	CAISSPGGSTDTQYF
15	TRBV6-5	NA	TRBJ1-1	NA	TGTGCCAGCAGTTACTCCAGGGACCTGGGCACTGAAGCTTTCTTT	CASSYSRDLGTEAFF
15	TRBV5-1	TRBD2	TRBJ2-5	NA	TGCGCCAGCAGCTTGGGAGAGCGGGGTCACGAGACCCAGTACTTC	CASSLGERGHETQYF
15	TRBV4-2	TRBD1	TRBJ1-2	NA	TGTGCCAGCAGCCAAGGGGAAGGACAGGGTAGCGACTACACCTTC	CASSQGEGQGSDYTF
14	TRBV29-1	NA	TRBJ2-4	NA	TGCAGCGCCGAAGCAGGGTCTCGGGGAAACATTCAGTACTTC	CSAEAGSRGNIQYF
16	TRBV4-1	NA	TRBJ1-3	few	TGCGCCAGCAGCCAAGAAACTAGGGGCGCTGGAAACACCATATATTTT	CASSQETRGAGNTIYF
12	TRBV29-1	NA	TRBJ2-1	few	TGCAGCGTTGTAGGTGGATCCAATGAGCAGTTCTTC	CSVVGGSNEQFF
15	TRBV5-1	TRBD1	TRBJ2-1	NA	TGCGCCAGCAGCTTGGGCCAGGGGGTAGGGAATGAGCAGTTCTTC	CASSLGQGVGNEQFF
16	TRBV3-1	NA	TRBJ1-2	once	TGTGCCAGCAGCGACGGACAGACTGTATTCTCCTATGGCTACACCTTC	CASSDGQTVFSYGYTF
15	TRBV4-2	TRBD2	TRBJ2-7	many	TGTGCCAGCAGCCAAGACCTCCGGGGGGGTATCGAGCAGTACTTC	CASSQDLRGGIEQYF
15	TRBV11-2	NA	TRBJ2-2	NA	TGTGCCAGCAGCTTAAGCGCCGTCGGCACCGGGGAGCTGTTTTTT	CASSLSAVGTGELFF
15	TRBV28	NA	TRBJ2-7	NA	TGTGCCAGCAGTTTTGAGGGGGGCGTCTCCTACGAGCAGTACTTC	CASSFEGGVSYEQYF
13	TRBV7-2	NA	TRBJ1-5	many	TGTGCCAGCAGCGGACAGAGGAATCAGCCCCAGCATTTT	CASSGQRNQPQHF
17	TRBV20-1	TRBD2	TRBJ2-1	NA	TGCAGTGCTAGGATGCGGGCAGCCGGGACTACCCACAATGAGCAGTTCTTC	CSARMRAAGTTHNEQFF
15	TRBV12-3/TRBV12-4	TRBD1	TRBJ1-6	NA	TGTGCCAGCAGTTTAGCGGGACAGGGTAATTCACCCCTCCACTTT	CASSLAGQGNSPLHF
13	TRBV6-5	NA	TRBJ2-7	NA	TGTGCCATCAGTGACTCAGGGGAAGGCGAGCAGTACTTC	CAISDSGEGEQYF
15	TRBV6-5	NA	TRBJ2-7	NA	TGTGCCAGCAGTCCCGTGGCAGCTGAGACCTACGAGCAGTACTTC	CASSPVAAETYEQYF
13	TRBV28	NA	TRBJ2-7	NA	TGTGCCAGCAGTTTGTTGCACCAATGCGAGCAGAACTTC	CASSLLHQCEQNF
15	TRBV7-9	NA	TRBJ2-7	few	TGTGCCAGCAGCCCAGACAGGACCAAAGCTTACGAGCAGTACTTC	CASSPDRTKAYEQYF
16	TRBV18	NA	TRBJ2-1	many	TGTGCCAGCTCACCTTCAGGGGGGAGCCCCTACAATGAGCAGTTCTTC	CASSPSGGSPYNEQFF
17	TRBV7-2	TRBD2	TRBJ2-3	NA	TGTGCCAGCAGCTTAAGTCGAGGAGCGGGGGTGAGAGATACGCAGTATTTT	CASSLSRGAGVRDTQYF